This paragraph reports one T cell receptor (beta chain). Antigen unknown. The sample is drawn from a study of read filtering for tumor transcriptome and immune sequencing. Findings and caveats of the study: Even smaller IR-seq throughput identified most shared clonotypes.

Germline CDR1 and CDR2: SGHRS and YFSETQ. The V segment lost 4 bases and the J segment 3 bases; nucleotides outside the gene matches: 7. The CDR3 length is 15 residues. Molecular barcoded adaptors covering alpha/delta and beta/gamma chains were used on around 400 ng RNA. TCRdb re-analysed the reads in MiXCR, keeping a single row per CDR3 protein. The table records about 21,000 distinct CDR3 sequences, approximately 20% of them present only once. Sequencing was performed on a population of CD138-negative cells sorted from bone marrow. The receptor was isolated from a donor at least 40 years old with multiple myeloma. This chain uses TRBV5-1 with TRBJ2-3; 8 positions agree with TRBD1. In nucleotides, the CDR3 is TGCGCCAGCAGCCTTCGGACAGGGAAGACAGATACGCAGTATTTT. The encoded protein is CASSLRTGKTDTQYF.